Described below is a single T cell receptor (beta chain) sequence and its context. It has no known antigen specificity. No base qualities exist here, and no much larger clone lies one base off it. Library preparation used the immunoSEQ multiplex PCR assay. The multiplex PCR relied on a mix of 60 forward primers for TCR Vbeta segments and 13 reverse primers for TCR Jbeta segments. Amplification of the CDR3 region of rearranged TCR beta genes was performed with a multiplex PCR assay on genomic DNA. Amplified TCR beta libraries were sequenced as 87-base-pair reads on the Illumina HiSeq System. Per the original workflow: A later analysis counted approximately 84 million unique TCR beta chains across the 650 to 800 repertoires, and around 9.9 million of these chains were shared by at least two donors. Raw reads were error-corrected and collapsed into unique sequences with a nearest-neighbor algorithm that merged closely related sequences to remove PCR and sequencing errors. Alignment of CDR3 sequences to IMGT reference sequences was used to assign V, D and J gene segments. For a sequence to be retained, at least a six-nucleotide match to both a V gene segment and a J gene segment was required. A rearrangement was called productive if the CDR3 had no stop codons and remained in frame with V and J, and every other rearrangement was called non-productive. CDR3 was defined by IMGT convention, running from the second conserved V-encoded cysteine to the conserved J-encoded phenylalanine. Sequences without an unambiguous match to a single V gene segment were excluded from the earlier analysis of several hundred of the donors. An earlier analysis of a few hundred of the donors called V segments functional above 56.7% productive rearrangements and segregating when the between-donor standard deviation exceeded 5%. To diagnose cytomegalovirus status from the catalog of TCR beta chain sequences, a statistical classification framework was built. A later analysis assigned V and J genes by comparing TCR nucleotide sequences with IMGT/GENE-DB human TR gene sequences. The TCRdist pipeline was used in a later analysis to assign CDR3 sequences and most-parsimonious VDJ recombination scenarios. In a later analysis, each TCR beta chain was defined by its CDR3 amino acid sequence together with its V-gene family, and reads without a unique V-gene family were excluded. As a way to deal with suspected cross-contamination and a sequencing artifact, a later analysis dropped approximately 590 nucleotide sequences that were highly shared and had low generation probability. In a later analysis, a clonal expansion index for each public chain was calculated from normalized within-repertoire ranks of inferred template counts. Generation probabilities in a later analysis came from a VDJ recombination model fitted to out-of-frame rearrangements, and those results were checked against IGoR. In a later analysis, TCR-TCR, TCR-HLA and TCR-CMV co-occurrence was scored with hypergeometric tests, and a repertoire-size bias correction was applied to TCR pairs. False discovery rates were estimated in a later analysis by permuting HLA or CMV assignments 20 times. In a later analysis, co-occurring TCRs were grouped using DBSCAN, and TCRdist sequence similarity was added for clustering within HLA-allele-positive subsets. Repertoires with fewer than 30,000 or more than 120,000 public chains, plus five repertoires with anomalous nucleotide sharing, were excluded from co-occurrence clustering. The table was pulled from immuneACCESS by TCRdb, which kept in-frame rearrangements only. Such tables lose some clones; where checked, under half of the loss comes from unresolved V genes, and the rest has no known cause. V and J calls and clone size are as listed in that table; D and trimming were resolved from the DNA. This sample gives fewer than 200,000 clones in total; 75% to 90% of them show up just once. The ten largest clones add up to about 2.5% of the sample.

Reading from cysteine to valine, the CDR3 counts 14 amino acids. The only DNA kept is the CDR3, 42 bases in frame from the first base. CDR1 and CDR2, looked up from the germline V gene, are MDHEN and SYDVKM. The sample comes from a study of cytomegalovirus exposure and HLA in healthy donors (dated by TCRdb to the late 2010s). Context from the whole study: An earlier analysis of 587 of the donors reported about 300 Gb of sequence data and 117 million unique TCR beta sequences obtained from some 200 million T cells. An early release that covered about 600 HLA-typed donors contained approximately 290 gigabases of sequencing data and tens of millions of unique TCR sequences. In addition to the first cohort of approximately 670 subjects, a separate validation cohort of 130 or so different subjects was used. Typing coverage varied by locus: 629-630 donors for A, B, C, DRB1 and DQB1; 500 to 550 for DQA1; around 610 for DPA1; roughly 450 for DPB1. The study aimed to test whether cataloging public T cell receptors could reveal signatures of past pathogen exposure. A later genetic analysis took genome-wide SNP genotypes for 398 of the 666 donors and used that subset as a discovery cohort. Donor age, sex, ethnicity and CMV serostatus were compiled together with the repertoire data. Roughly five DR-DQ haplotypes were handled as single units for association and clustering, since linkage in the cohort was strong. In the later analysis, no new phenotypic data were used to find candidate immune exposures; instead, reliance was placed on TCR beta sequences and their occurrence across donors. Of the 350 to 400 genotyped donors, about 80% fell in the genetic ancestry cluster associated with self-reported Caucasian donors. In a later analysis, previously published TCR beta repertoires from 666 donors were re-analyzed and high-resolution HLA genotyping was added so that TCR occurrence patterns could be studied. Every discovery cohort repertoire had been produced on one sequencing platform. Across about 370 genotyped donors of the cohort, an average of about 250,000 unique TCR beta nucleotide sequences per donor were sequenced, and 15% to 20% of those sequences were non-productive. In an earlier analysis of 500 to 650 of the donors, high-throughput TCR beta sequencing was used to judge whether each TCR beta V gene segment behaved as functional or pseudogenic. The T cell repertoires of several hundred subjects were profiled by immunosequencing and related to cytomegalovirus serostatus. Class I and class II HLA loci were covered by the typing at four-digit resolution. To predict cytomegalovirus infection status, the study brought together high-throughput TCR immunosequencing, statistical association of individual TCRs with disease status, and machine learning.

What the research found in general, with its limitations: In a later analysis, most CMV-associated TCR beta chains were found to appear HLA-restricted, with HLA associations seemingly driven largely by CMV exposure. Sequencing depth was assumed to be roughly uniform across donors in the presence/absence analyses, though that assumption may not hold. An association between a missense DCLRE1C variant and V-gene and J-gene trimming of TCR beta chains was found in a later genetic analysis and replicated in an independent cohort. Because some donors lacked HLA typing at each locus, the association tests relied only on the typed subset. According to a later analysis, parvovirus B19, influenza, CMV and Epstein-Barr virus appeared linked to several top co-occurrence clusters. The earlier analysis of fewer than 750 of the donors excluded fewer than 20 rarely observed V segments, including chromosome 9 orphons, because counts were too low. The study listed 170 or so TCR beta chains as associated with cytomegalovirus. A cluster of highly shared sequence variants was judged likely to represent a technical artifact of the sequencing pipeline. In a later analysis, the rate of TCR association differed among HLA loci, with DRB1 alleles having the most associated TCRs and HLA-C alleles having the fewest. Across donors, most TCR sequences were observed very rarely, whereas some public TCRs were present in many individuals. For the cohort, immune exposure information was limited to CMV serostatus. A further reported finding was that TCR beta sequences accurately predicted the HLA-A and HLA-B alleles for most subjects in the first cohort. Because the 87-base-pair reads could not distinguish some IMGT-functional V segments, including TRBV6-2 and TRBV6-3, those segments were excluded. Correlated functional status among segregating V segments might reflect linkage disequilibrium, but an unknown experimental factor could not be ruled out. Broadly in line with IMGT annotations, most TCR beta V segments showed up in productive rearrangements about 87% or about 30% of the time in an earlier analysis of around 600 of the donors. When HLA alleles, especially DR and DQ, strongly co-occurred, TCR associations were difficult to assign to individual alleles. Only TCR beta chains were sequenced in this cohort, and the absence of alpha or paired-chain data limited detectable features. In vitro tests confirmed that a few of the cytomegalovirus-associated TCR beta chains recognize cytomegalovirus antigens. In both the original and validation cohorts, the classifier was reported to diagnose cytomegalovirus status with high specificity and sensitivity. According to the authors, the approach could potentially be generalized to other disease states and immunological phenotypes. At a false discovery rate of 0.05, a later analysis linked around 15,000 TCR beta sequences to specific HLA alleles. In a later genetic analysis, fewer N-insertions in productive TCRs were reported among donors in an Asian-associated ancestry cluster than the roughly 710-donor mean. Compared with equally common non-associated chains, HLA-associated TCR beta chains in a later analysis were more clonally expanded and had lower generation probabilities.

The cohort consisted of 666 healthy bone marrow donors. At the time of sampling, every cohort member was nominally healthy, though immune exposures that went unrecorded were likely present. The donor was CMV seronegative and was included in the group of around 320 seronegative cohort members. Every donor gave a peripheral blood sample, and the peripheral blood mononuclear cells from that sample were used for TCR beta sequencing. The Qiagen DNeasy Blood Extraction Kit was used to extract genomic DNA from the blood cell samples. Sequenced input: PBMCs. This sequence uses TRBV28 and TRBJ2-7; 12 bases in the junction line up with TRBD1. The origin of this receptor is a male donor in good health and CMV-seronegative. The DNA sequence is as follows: TGTGCCACCCAGCCCCCGGGACAGGGGGCTCCTGGGAGGGTC. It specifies CATQPPGQGAPGRV.